These 27 T cell receptor beta chains share one sample of origin, sequenced in a study of shared clonotypes between healthy human individuals (dated by TCRdb to 2019 to 2021). Library creation used the immunoSEQ multiplex PCR assay. The table comes from immuneACCESS by way of TCRdb, which keeps in-frame sequences with V and J called. Part of the clones is missing from these tables; in studies checked, under half for an unresolved V gene and the rest for unknown reasons. Counted in this sample were 2 million to 3 million clones; approximately 93% of them appeared once. The ten largest clones add up to about 0.34% of the sample. The specimen sequenced was naive CD4+ T cells from PBMCs. The meaning of the sample's cell subset or site label: CD45RA+ positively selected. The receptor source for this set is a young man in good health. Some clones in this sample may be carry-over from other donors' samples.

This clone was recorded only once. This chain joins TRBV28 and TRBJ1-3; D is possibly TRBD1 (5 bases). V lost 7 bases to trimming and J lost 7 bases, with 11 bases between them. Germline V gene lookup returns CDR1 MDHEN and CDR2 SYDVKM. This CDR3 is 12 amino acids long. CDR3 region: CASTRRGNTIYF. The CDR3 DNA is TGTGCCAGCACCCGCCGGGGGAACACCATATATTTT.

This clone has a single count. The chain joins TRBV10-3 to TRBJ2-5; 9 bases fit TRBD2. The germline V gene has CDR1 ENHRY and CDR2 SYGVKD. CDR3 length: 17 residues. Trimming took 0 bases from V and 3 from J; bases not matched to a gene: 8. In DNA, the CDR3 is TGTGCCATCAGTGAGTCCGCTGGGGCTAGCGGGAAAGAGACCCAGTACTTC. It translates to CAISESAGASGKETQYF.

For this clone: Other DNA sequences within the sample encode an identical CDR3. The rearrangement uses TRBV28 and TRBJ1-1; weak D call: TRBD1 (5 bases). This CDR3 has 13 amino acids. Germline V gene data show CDR1 as MDHEN and CDR2 as SYDVKM. V was shortened by 3 bases and J by 1 base, with 6 bases between the two germline ends. The CDR3 DNA reads TGTGCCAGCAGTTTGGGGCAGAACACTGAAGCTTTCTTT. Protein product: CASSLGQNTEAFF.

This chain uses TRBV7-3 with TRBJ2-7; D is possibly TRBD2 (5 bases). The CDR3 loop spans 14 amino acids. The V and J ends lost 0 bases and 0 bases respectively, with 6 bases between them. The germline V gene encodes CDR1 SGHTA and CDR2 FQGTGA. The CDR3 coding sequence is TGTGCCAGCAGCTTAACCGGGATCTCCTACGAGCAGTACTTC. It translates to CASSLTGISYEQYF.

The chain has TRBV19 and TRBJ2-3, with a tentative D call TRBD2 (6 bases). Looked up from germline, CDR1 is LNHDA and CDR2 is SQIVND (reference sequence). Trimming shortened V by 4 bases and J by 0 bases, and 14 bases separated the two germline ends. The CDR3 contains 16 residues. CDR3 in DNA: TGTGCCAGTAGTACAGGGACTCTGGGGAGCACAGATACGCAGTATTTT. It specifies CASSTGTLGSTDTQYF.

The V gene is TRBV27, the J gene TRBJ2-4, with 11 bases that match TRBD1. Germline V lookup: CDR1 MNHEY, CDR2 SMNVEV (reference sequence). V shed 8 bases and J 4 bases; nucleotides not matched to a gene: 10. This CDR3 is built from 16 residues. CDR3 sequence (DNA): TGTGCCAGCGGCTACGGGACAGGGGGACTTAAAAACATTCAGTACTTC. This translates into CASGYGTGGLKNIQYF.

The rearrangement uses TRBV7-3 and TRBJ2-1, with 13 bases that match TRBD2. The ends lost 5 bases at V and 1 base at J; junction bases unmatched: 5. Germline lookup yields CDR1 SGHTA and CDR2 FQGTGA. There are 17 residues in the CDR3. DNA of the CDR3: TGTGCCAGCAGCCGTGGACTAGCGGGAGAGTCCTACAATGAGCAGTTCTTC. Translating gives CASSRGLAGESYNEQFF.

J is TRBJ2-1 and V is TRBV28; 8 bases line up with TRBD1. The CDR3 is 15 residues long. Germline CDR1 is MDHEN and CDR2 is SYDVKM. V was pared by 6 bases and J by 2 bases, with 6 bases of the junction left unmatched. The CDR3 protein is CASRQGAGTYNEQFF. The CDR3 bases are TGTGCCAGCAGGCAGGGGGCAGGGACCTACAATGAGCAGTTCTTC.

The chain combines TRBV11-3 with TRBJ2-5, with TRBD1 as a possible D gene (6 bases). Per germline, CDR1 SGHNT and CDR2 YENEEA. V was trimmed by 3 bases and J by 2 bases, leaving 10 bases between them. This CDR3 spans 14 amino acids. In DNA, the CDR3 is TGTGCCAGCAGCTTCGGACAGACTCAAGAGACCCAGTACTTC. Residues: CASSFGQTQETQYF. Full variable domain (rest looked up from reference TRBV11-3 and TRBJ2-5): EAGVVQSPRYKIIEKKQPVAFWCNPISGHNTLYWYLQNLGQGPELLIRYENEEAVDDSQLPKDRFSAERLKGVDSTLKIQPAELGDSAVYLCASSFGQTQETQYFGPGTRLLVL.

The chain is built from TRBV6-1 and TRBJ2-7, with 11 bases fitting TRBD2. V shed 6 bases, J shed 2 bases, and the junction held 6 bases outside the gene matches. Per the germline V gene, CDR1 is MNHNS and CDR2 is SASEGT. The CDR3 runs to 15 residues. The CDR3: CASRRDSGRAYEQYF. The DNA for the CDR3 is TGTGCCAGCAGGAGAGATAGCGGGAGGGCCTACGAGCAGTACTTC.

J is TRBJ2-5 and V is TRBV9; 8 nucleotides align to TRBD1. V lost 1 base and J lost 5; bases outside the gene matches: 4. The CDR3 runs to 14 residues. Germline V gene lookup returns CDR1 SGDLS and CDR2 YYNGEE. The CDR3 region has the DNA TGTGCCAGCAGCGTATTTCGACAGGGGGAGACCCAGTACTTC. Protein: CASSVFRQGETQYF.

This clone was picked up one time. The gene calls are TRBV9 and TRBJ2-2; D is unresolved. V lost 1 base to trimming and J lost 2 bases, with 9 bases between them. The CDR3 is made up of 15 amino acids. Germline CDR1 and CDR2: SGDLS and YYNGEE. The chain's CDR3 is CASSVPSSNTGELFF. The DNA for the CDR3 is TGTGCCAGCAGCGTACCGTCCAGCAACACCGGGGAGCTGTTTTTT. The whole variable domain, remainder taken from reference TRBV9 and TRBJ2-2, is DSGVTQTPKHLITATGQRVTLRCSPRSGDLSVYWYQQSLDQGLQFLIQYYNGEERAKGNILERFSAQQFPDLHSELNLSSLELGDSALYFCASSVPSSNTGELFFGEGSRLTVL.

The chain is built from TRBV20-1 and TRBJ2-1; D is ambiguous. Between the trimmed V and J ends, which lost 5 bases and 6 bases, there was a span of 8 bases. The CDR3 is 11 residues long. In germline, CDR1 is DFQATT, CDR2 SNEGSKA (reference sequence). DNA for the CDR3: TGCAGTGCTCAAAAGTCCAATGAGCAGTTCTTC. It is translated as CSAQKSNEQFF.

The genes are TRBV6-6 and TRBJ2-5; 12 bases fit TRBD2. The V and J ends lost 1 base and 4 bases, in that order; junction bases with no gene match: 1. This CDR3 contains 15 residues. Germline V gene sequence: CDR1 MNHNY, CDR2 SVGAGI (reference sequence). The CDR3: CASSYLLAGGETQYF. CDR3 nucleotide sequence: TGTGCCAGCAGTTACTTACTAGCGGGAGGAGAGACCCAGTACTTC.

The chain couples TRBV5-1 to TRBJ2-3; 7 nucleotides agree with TRBD1. The V segment lost 4 bases and the J segment 2 bases; nucleotides outside the gene matches: 4. CDR3 size: 14 residues. Per germline, CDR1 SGHRS and CDR2 YFSETQ. CDR3 residues: CASSRQGSTDTQYF. The CDR3 bases are TGCGCCAGCAGCCGACAGGGATCCACAGATACGCAGTATTTT.

The chain recombines TRBV29-1 with TRBJ2-1, with no clear D. Looked up from germline, CDR1 is SQVTM and CDR2 is ANQGSEA. V was trimmed by 5 bases and J by 1 base, leaving 9 bases between them. The CDR3 runs to 13 residues. The CDR3 nucleotides read TGCAGCGTTTCATACCGGTCCTACAATGAGCAGTTCTTC. Translated, it gives CSVSYRSYNEQFF.

Here the CDR3 reads CASSRDNTEAFF. The CDR3 coding sequence is TGTGCCAGCAGCAGGGATAACACTGAAGCTTTCTTT. The chain combines TRBV6-1 with TRBJ1-1; tentative D call: TRBD1 (5 bases). Germline-derived CDR1 and CDR2 are MNHNS and SASEGT. The CDR3 contains 12 residues. The V end lost 6 bases, the J end lost 2 bases, and 7 bases lay between the germline ends.

The CDR3 sequence is CASSEGQETDTQYF. CDR3 DNA: TGTGCCAGCAGCGAAGGACAGGAGACAGATACGCAGTATTTT. The chain carries TRBV11-3 and TRBJ2-3; 7 nucleotides line up with TRBD1. The germline V gene encodes CDR1 SGHNT and CDR2 YENEEA. This CDR3 is built from 14 residues. After removal of 5 bases from V and 3 bases from J, the junction contained 5 bases not matched to a gene. The full variable domain, rest sourced from reference TRBV11-3 and TRBJ2-3, is EAGVVQSPRYKIIEKKQPVAFWCNPISGHNTLYWYLQNLGQGPELLIRYENEEAVDDSQLPKDRFSAERLKGVDSTLKIQPAELGDSAVYLCASSEGQETDTQYFGPGTRLTVL.

The V gene is TRBV11-2, the J gene TRBJ2-4; D is possibly TRBD1 (5 bases). Trimming cost V 7 bases and J 9 bases, with 16 bases left between them. The CDR3 loop spans 13 amino acids. Germline CDR1 reads SGHAT; CDR2 reads FQNNGV. The CDR3 protein is CASKYVGEAIQYF. In DNA form, the CDR3 reads TGTGCCAGCAAGTACGTAGGGGAAGCCATTCAGTACTTC. Based on the CDR3 plus reference TRBV11-2 and TRBJ2-4, the full variable domain is EAGVAQSPRYKIIEKRQSVAFWCNPISGHATLYWYQQILGQGPKLLIQFQNNGVVDDSQLPKDRFSAERLKGVDSTLKIQPAKLEDSAVYLCASKYVGEAIQYFGAGTRLSVL.

The V and J genes are TRBV19 and TRBJ2-2; D is possibly TRBD2 (5 bases). This CDR3 is built from 14 residues. Between the trimmed V and J ends, which lost 1 base and 4 bases, there was a span of 7 bases. CDR1 and CDR2 (germline): LNHDA, SQIVND (reference sequence). As DNA, the CDR3 is TGTGCCAGTAGTATAGGAAGCGGCACCGGGGAGCTGTTTTTT. The encoded protein is CASSIGSGTGELFF.

V usage is TRBV11-3 and J usage is TRBJ2-6, with D possibly being TRBD1 (5 bases). Trimming stripped 4 bases from V and 0 bases from J, with 7 bases between. The CDR3 is 15 residues long. From germline, CDR1 is SGHNT and CDR2 YENEEA. CDR3 bases: TGTGCCAGCAGCTCCAGGGCCTCTGGGGCCAACGTCCTGACTTTC. Encoded protein: CASSSRASGANVLTF.

The chain carries TRBV2 and TRBJ1-2; D remains unclear. The V gene lost 5 bases and the J gene lost 8 bases, with 15 bases spanning the gap. Germline assignment: CDR1 SNHLY and CDR2 FYNNEI. This CDR3 comprises 13 residues. The DNA for the CDR3 is TGTGCCAGCAGTCCCGACCTGGGCCAGGGCTACACCTTC. This codes for CASSPDLGQGYTF.

This chain links TRBV28 with TRBJ1-2; TRBD1 matches at 7 bases. Trimming took 6 bases from V and 8 from J; bases not matched to a gene: 18. The germline CDR1 and CDR2 sequences are MDHEN and SYDVKM. The CDR3 spans 16 residues. The CDR3: CASSPPSFDRQGGYTF. The CDR3 DNA sequence: TGTGCCAGCAGCCCTCCCTCCTTCGACAGACAGGGAGGCTACACCTTC.

This chain uses TRBV7-2 with TRBJ2-7; tentatively, D is TRBD2 (6 bases). The CDR3 is made up of 14 amino acids. Germline values: CDR1 SGHTA, CDR2 FQGNSA. V dropped 7 bases and J dropped 1 base, with 14 bases sitting between them. The chain's CDR3 is CASKPEGRSYEQYF. The CDR3 DNA sequence: TGTGCCAGCAAGCCGGAGGGCCGGTCCTACGAGCAGTACTTC. Combining the CDR3 with reference TRBV7-2 and TRBJ2-7 gives the whole variable domain GAGVSQSPSNKVTEKGKDVELRCDPISGHTALYWYRQSLGQGLEFLIYFQGNSAPDKSGLPSDRFSAERTGGSVSTLTIQRTQQEDSAVYLCASKPEGRSYEQYFGPGTRLTVT.

Remarks on this clone: This sample also contains other DNA sequences that code for the same CDR3. The rearrangement links TRBV7-3 to TRBJ2-5; a possible D gene is TRBD1 (5 bases). V lost 0 bases, J lost 4 bases, and 6 bases lay in between. Germline V CDR1 and CDR2: SGHTA, FQGTGA. CDR3 length: 13 amino acids. The CDR3 bases are TGTGCCAGCAGCTTAACAGGGGCAGAGACCCAGTACTTC. This codes for CASSLTGAETQYF.

The V gene is TRBV28, the J gene TRBJ2-5, with D possibly TRBD1 on 5 matching bases. V dropped 3 bases and J dropped 4 bases, with 12 bases sitting between them. In germline, CDR1 is MDHEN, CDR2 SYDVKM. The CDR3 contains 14 residues. CDR3 DNA sequence: TGTGCCAGCAGTTTTTATGGGGCCCTAGAGACCCAGTACTTC. This sequence encodes CASSFYGALETQYF.

The chain joins TRBV6-1 to TRBJ1-1; D not resolved. Germline V gene sequence: CDR1 MNHNS, CDR2 SASEGT. Trimming cost V 0 bases and J 6 bases, with 8 bases left between them. The CDR3 spans 13 residues. CDR3 sequence reads: CASSEAGAAEAFF. CDR3 in DNA: TGTGCCAGCAGTGAAGCCGGCGCGGCTGAAGCTTTCTTT.